The 23 T cell receptor beta chains listed next were all sequenced from one sample in a study of OX40 agonist ivuxolimab in advanced cancers. This table comes from immunoSEQ multiplex PCR, and its TCRdb copy is limited to in-frame clones, with some not included. Of 45,000 to 60,000 clones listed, around 79% are singletons. Source: CD4+ or CD8+ T cells sorted from blood, taken in a trial of the OX40 agonist ivuxolimab. The receptors were gathered from an adult with an advanced solid tumor such as melanoma, head and neck, liver or kidney cancer.

This sequence joins TRBV27 and TRBJ1-5; the D is unclear. CDR3 length: 14 amino acids. Trimming left V 6 bases short and J 1 base short, with 10 bases between. The germline gives CDR1 MNHEY, CDR2 SMNVEV (reference sequence). The CDR3 coding sequence is TGTGCCAGCAGCCCCTGGGGAAGCAATCAGCCCCAGCATTTT. It is translated as CASSPWGSNQPQHF.

The rearrangement uses TRBV9 and TRBJ2-3; 13 bases are shared with TRBD2. The ends lost 3 bases at V and 5 bases at J; junction bases unmatched: 3. The CDR3 length is 15 residues. Looked up from germline, CDR1 is SGDLS and CDR2 is YYNGEE. The CDR3 region has the DNA TGTGCCAGCAGCGGACGGACTAGCGGGGGAGATACGCAGTATTTT. Residues: CASSGRTSGGDTQYF.

The chain uses TRBV19 and TRBJ2-7; D gene uncertain. V was shortened by 5 bases and J by 2 bases, with 16 bases between the two germline ends. CDR3 size: 15 residues. Germline V lookup: CDR1 LNHDA, CDR2 SQIVND (reference sequence). CDR3 bases: TGTGCCAGTAGTTTGACGGCTTCTCCAACCTACGAGCAGTACTTC. This translates into CASSLTASPTYEQYF.

The rearrangement links TRBV19 to TRBJ2-2; 10 bases match TRBD1. CDR3 length: 15 amino acids. Trimming cost V 3 bases and J 4 bases; bases outside gene matches: 2. The germline V gene encodes CDR1 LNHDA and CDR2 SQIVND (reference sequence). The CDR3, as DNA: TGTGCCAGTAGTATCGGGACAGGGGCCACCGGGGAGCTGTTTTTT. It is translated as CASSIGTGATGELFF. The variable domain in full, with the rest retrieved from reference TRBV19 and TRBJ2-2, is DGGITQSPKYLFRKEGQNVTLSCEQNLNHDAMYWYRQDPGQGLRLIYYSQIVNDFQKGDIAEGYSVSREKKESFPLTVTSAQKNPTAFYLCASSIGTGATGELFFGEGSRLTVL.

The chain joins TRBV6-6 to TRBJ2-7, with unresolved D. Deletions cut 4 bases from V and 3 bases from J, with 10 bases between. CDR1 is MNHNY and CDR2 is SVGAGI in the germline V gene (reference sequence). This CDR3 is built from 13 residues. CDR3 DNA: TGTGCCAGCAGTTTCGGGCAGGACTACGAGCAGTACTTC. Protein product: CASSFGQDYEQYF.

This clone has a handful of counts. The chain has TRBV9 and TRBJ2-5, with TRBD2 identical over 7 bases. The ends lost 0 bases at V and 6 bases at J; junction bases unmatched: 11. This CDR3 contains 16 residues. The V gene's germline CDR1 is SGDLS and CDR2 YYNGEE. CDR3 sequence (DNA): TGTGCCAGCAGCGTAGCTGGGGGGGGTCTTTTAAAGACCCAGTACTTC. This encodes CASSVAGGGLLKTQYF.

V is TRBV4-1 and J is TRBJ2-3; D might be TRBD2 (5 bases). The CDR3 loop spans 15 amino acids. V was pared by 0 bases and J by 0 bases, with 7 bases between. Germline lookup yields CDR1 MGHRA and CDR2 YSYEKL. The CDR3 DNA reads TGCGCCAGCAGCCAAGACCGGGGTAGCACAGATACGCAGTATTTT. This sequence encodes CASSQDRGSTDTQYF.

V is TRBV7-9 and J is TRBJ1-2, with no clear D. Trimming took off 5 bases at V and 4 bases at J, with 17 bases between the two ends. CDR1 is SEHNR, CDR2 FQNEAQ, per germline (reference sequence). The CDR3 spans 15 residues. The CDR3: CASSASQGLVYGYTF. As DNA, the CDR3 is TGTGCCAGCAGCGCCTCCCAAGGGCTCGTCTATGGCTACACCTTC.

This clone was found a few times. The chain carries TRBV14 and TRBJ2-1, with D possibly called TRBD1 or TRBD2 (6 bases each). The CDR3 is 16 residues long. V was cut by 3 bases and J by 0 bases, with 12 bases left in between. The germline gives CDR1 SGHDN, CDR2 FVKESK. The CDR3 spells CASSQDGGNSYNEQFF. The CDR3 DNA follows: TGTGCCAGCAGCCAGGACGGGGGCAACTCCTACAATGAGCAGTTCTTC.

V gene TRBV4-2 combines with J gene TRBJ2-5; possibly TRBD2 for D (7 bases). The germline V gene encodes CDR1 LGHNA and CDR2 YNFKEQ. This CDR3 region has 13 residues. The CDR3 protein is CATRGLSGETQYF. The CDR3 DNA follows: TGTGCGACGCGGGGGCTAAGCGGAGAGACCCAGTACTTC.

This chain joins TRBV5-1 and TRBJ2-5, with a possible D match to TRBD1 (6 bases). Germline V lookup: CDR1 SGHRS, CDR2 YFSETQ. The CDR3 loop spans 15 amino acids. The V end lost 0 bases, the J end lost 2 bases, and 11 bases lay between the germline ends. Here the CDR3 DNA reads TGCGCCAGCAGCTTGGGGGACAAGATTCAAGAGACCCAGTACTTC. Translation: CASSLGDKIQETQYF.

V is TRBV19 and J is TRBJ1-5, with no clear D. V was cut by 7 bases and J by 0 bases, with 13 bases left in between. The CDR3 has 15 amino acids. Per the germline V gene, CDR1 is LNHDA and CDR2 is SQIVND (reference sequence). The CDR3 sequence: CASTPEPYSNQPQHF. DNA for the CDR3: TGTGCCAGTACCCCGGAACCATATAGCAATCAGCCCCAGCATTTT.

CDR3 nucleotides: TGTGCCAGCAGCGGGGCAGGGGGGGACACCGGGGAGCTGTTTTTT. It yields the protein CASSGAGGDTGELFF. The chain combines TRBV4-2 with TRBJ2-2; D might be TRBD1 or TRBD2, each matching 7 bases. V dropped 5 bases and J dropped 3 bases, with 13 bases sitting between them. The germline CDR1 and CDR2 sequences are LGHNA and YNFKEQ. The CDR3 runs 15 residues.

The chain uses TRBV28 and TRBJ1-3, with D possibly matching TRBD1 (5 bases). The CDR3 sequence is 14 residues long. Germline CDR1 is MDHEN and CDR2 is SYDVKM. V lost 4 bases and J lost 6, with 13 bases in between. CDR3 protein: CASSSPGQANTIYF. As DNA, the CDR3 is TGTGCCAGCAGTTCCCCGGGGCAGGCAAACACCATATATTTT.

The chain combines TRBV5-6 with TRBJ2-7; D call uncertain. CDR1 is SGHDT and CDR2 is YYEEEE in the germline V gene. The CDR3 runs 11 residues. Trimming shortened V by 3 bases and J by 3 bases, and 4 bases separated the two germline ends. CDR3 in amino acids: CASSSYYEQYF. The DNA for the CDR3 is TGTGCCAGCAGCTCCTACTACGAGCAGTACTTC. Looking up the rest from reference TRBV5-6 and TRBJ2-7 gives the full variable domain: DAGVTQSPTHLIKTRGQQVTLRCSPKSGHDTVSWYQQALGQGPQFIFQYYEEEERQRGNFPDRFSGHQFPNYSSELNVNALLLGDSALYLCASSSYYEQYFGPGTRLTVT.

J is TRBJ2-2 and V is TRBV1; the table calls TRBD2, which could not be checked here. TRBV1 is listed as a pseudogene. The CDR3 runs 21 residues. CDR3 bases: TGCACCAGCAGCCAAGATAGTCCGGCTAGCGGGAGGGAAGGTATACACCGGGGAGCTGTTTTT. It specifies CTSSQDSPASGREGIHRGAVF.

The V and J genes are TRBV30 and TRBJ1-1; 8 bases map to TRBD1. V was clipped by 5 bases and J by 2 bases; unmatched bases: 1. This CDR3 comprises 12 residues. Germline V lookup: CDR1 GTSNPN, CDR2 SVGIG (reference sequence). The CDR3 sequence is CAWGQGNTEAFF. CDR3 coding DNA: TGTGCCTGGGGACAGGGAAACACTGAAGCTTTCTTT.

The genes are TRBV27 and TRBJ1-6; D unclear. The CDR3 extends over 14 amino acids. The V gene lost 3 bases and the J gene lost 6 bases, with 9 bases spanning the gap. Germline V gene sequence: CDR1 MNHEY, CDR2 SMNVEV (reference sequence). Written as DNA, the CDR3 is TGTGCCAGCAGTTTTGGGGAGAGTAATTCACCCCTCCACTTT. Translated: CASSFGESNSPLHF.

This clone was picked up one time. The chain couples TRBV7-2 to TRBJ2-7; a weak D match, TRBD1 (5 bases). Between the trimmed V and J ends, which lost 5 bases and 2 bases, there was a span of 19 bases. The CDR3 sequence is 16 residues long. Germline loops: CDR1 SGHTA, CDR2 FQGNSA. CDR3 amino acids: CASSPGSGNLPYEQYF. In nucleotides, the CDR3 is TGTGCCAGCAGCCCCGGATCAGGGAATTTACCCTACGAGCAGTACTTC.

A single count supports this clone. The chain couples TRBV10-3 to TRBJ2-1; possible D gene TRBD1, 7 bases. Germline V lookup: CDR1 ENHRY, CDR2 SYGVKD. The CDR3 runs 15 residues. Trimming removed 4 bases at V and 0 bases at J, with 10 bases between. CDR3 nucleotide sequence: TGTGCCATCAGTGGGGGGGACAGCTCCTACAATGAGCAGTTCTTC. Protein sequence: CAISGGDSSYNEQFF.

The rearrangement uses TRBV7-3 and TRBJ2-6; 7 nucleotides line up with TRBD1. This CDR3 has 17 amino acids. Germline loops: CDR1 SGHTA, CDR2 FQGTGA. The ends lost 5 bases at V and 4 bases at J; junction bases unmatched: 11. The CDR3: CASSPHETGLGANVLTF. The CDR3 region has the DNA TGTGCCAGCAGCCCCCATGAGACAGGGCTAGGGGCCAACGTCCTGACTTTC. The whole variable domain, remainder taken from reference TRBV7-3 and TRBJ2-6, is GAGVSQTPSNKVTEKGKYVELRCDPISGHTALYWYRQSLGQGPEFLIYFQGTGAADDSGLPNDRFFAVRPEGSVSTLKIQRTERGDSAVYLCASSPHETGLGANVLTFGAGSRLTVL.

The CDR3 bases are TGTGCCAGCAGCCCCGGACTAGCGGGGGGGAACCAAGAGACCCAGTACTTC. Its translation is CASSPGLAGGNQETQYF. V usage is TRBV13 and J usage is TRBJ2-5; the match to TRBD2 covers 15 bases. V shed 5 bases, J shed 0 bases, and the junction held 4 bases outside the gene matches. There are 17 residues in the CDR3. Germline V gene data show CDR1 as PRHDT and CDR2 as FYEKMQ (reference sequence).

This rearrangement joins TRBV19 to TRBJ1-5, with D perhaps TRBD1 (6 bases). Germline assignment: CDR1 LNHDA and CDR2 SQIVND (reference sequence). The CDR3 consists of 17 residues. The V gene lost 1 base and the J gene lost 2 bases, with 15 bases spanning the gap. This CDR3 reads CASSIVYRDTGNQPQHF. In DNA, the CDR3 is TGTGCCAGTAGTATAGTATACCGGGACACAGGCAATCAGCCCCAGCATTTT.